This T cell receptor beta chain was captured by sequencing in a study of T cell responses to AZD1222 COVID-19 vaccine. Turning to the study itself: Pooled samples include second doses given at about 4 or 12 weeks. Study results and limitations: The sample set comprised mostly white British donors with more females, and clonal diversity was possibly underestimated. Dominant CD4 TCR responses targeted spike regions 160-218 and 743-854.

The germline V gene encodes CDR1 SNHLY and CDR2 FYNNEI. The length of the CDR3 is 13 residues. Comments on this clone: Its specificity is unknown. A junction end diverges from the germline sequence, so it may reflect a read error.

Libraries were prepared by immunoSEQ multiplex PCR; TCRdb keeps only in-frame clonotypes and omits some of them. There are about 130,000 clones in the sample; 86% occur only once, and around 24% lies in the top ten. This TCR derives from an adult in good health. The sequenced sample was peripheral blood, obtained on day 0 of AZD1222 vaccination. The V call is TRBV2, the J call TRBJ2-5; the D gene is possibly TRBD2 (6 bases). The CDR3: CASGTDGGNSSHF. CDR3 nucleotide sequence: TGTGCCAGCGGGACCGATGGGGGGAACTCGAGCCACTTC.